These 3 T cell receptor beta chains share one sample of origin, sequenced in a study of T-cell reconstitution after alpha-beta-depleted transplantation in children. Unique molecular identifiers tagged the TCRbeta library. MiXCR, applied by TCRdb to the PCR reads, yields one record per CDR3 protein. The sample carries under 850,000 distinct CDR3 sequences, less than 15% recorded once. The sequenced sample was PBMCs, obtained before TCRalphabeta/CD19-depleted stem cell transplant. The receptors come from a girl aged 2 to 10 with congenital amegakaryocytic thrombocytopenia, due to receive a stem cell transplant.

Many counts were recorded for this clonotype. CDR3 protein: CASSGSGRRNEQFF. The CDR3 DNA reads as TGTGCCAGCAGCGGTAGCGGGAGAAGGAATGAGCAGTTCTTC. The V call is TRBV7-2, the J call TRBJ2-1; 9 bases are a match to TRBD2. Germline V gene sequence: CDR1 SGHTA, CDR2 FQGNSA. The CDR3 runs to 14 residues. The ends lost 5 bases at V and 7 bases at J; junction bases unmatched: 6. Complete variable domain (other parts from reference TRBV7-2 and TRBJ2-1): GAGVSQSPSNKVTEKGKDVELRCDPISGHTALYWYRQSLGQGLEFLIYFQGNSAPDKSGLPSDRFSAERTGGSVSTLTIQRTQQEDSAVYLCASSGSGRRNEQFFGPGTRLTVL.

At least ten counts were recorded for this clonotype. V gene TRBV11-1 combines with J gene TRBJ1-3, with D possibly matching TRBD1 (6 bases). Germline CDR1 is SGHAT and CDR2 is FQDESV (reference sequence). Trimming shortened V by 5 bases and J by 4 bases, and 12 bases separated the two germline ends. The CDR3 has 14 amino acids. CDR3 residues: CASSPIGTGNTIYF. CDR3 in DNA: TGTGCCAGCAGCCCGATCGGGACAGGAAACACCATATATTTT.

The table lists this clonotype with a few counts. The chain couples TRBV15 to TRBJ2-5; D gene ambiguous. The germline V gene encodes CDR1 LNHNV and CDR2 YYDKDF (reference sequence). The CDR3 consists of 12 residues. The ends were cut back, 6 bases at V and 5 bases at J, with 10 bases in the middle. For the CDR3, the DNA is TGTGCCACCAGTATCGGGTTGGAGACCCAGTACTTC. It is translated as CATSIGLETQYF.